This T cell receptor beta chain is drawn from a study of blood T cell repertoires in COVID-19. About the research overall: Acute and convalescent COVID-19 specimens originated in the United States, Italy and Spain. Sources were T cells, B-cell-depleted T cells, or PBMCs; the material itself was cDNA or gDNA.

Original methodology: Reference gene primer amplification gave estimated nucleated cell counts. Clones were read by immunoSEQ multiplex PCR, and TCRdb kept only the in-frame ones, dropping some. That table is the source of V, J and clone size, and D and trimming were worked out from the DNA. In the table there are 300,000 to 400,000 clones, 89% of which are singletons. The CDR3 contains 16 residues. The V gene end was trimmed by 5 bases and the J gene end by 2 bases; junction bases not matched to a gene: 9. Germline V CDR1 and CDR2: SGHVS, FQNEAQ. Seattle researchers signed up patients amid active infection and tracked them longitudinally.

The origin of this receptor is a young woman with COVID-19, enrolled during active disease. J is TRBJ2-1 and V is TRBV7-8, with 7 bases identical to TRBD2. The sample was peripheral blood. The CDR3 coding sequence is TGTGCCAGCAGCCCCACGCGGCTAGCGGCCTACAATGAGCAGTTCTTC. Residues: CASSPTRLAAYNEQFF.